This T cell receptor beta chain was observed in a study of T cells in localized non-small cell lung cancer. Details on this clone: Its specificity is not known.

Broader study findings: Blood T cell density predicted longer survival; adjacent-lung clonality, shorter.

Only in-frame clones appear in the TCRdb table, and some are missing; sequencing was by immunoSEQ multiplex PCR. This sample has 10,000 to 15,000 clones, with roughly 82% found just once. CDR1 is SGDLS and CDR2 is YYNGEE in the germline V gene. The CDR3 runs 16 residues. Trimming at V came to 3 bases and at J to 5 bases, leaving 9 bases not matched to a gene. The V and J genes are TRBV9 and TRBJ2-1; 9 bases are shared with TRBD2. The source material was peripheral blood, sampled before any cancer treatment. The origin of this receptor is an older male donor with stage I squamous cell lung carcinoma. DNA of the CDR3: TGTGCCAGCAGCGAGGTAGCGGGAGCCAAGGACAATGAGCAGTTCTTC. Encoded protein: CASSEVAGAKDNEQFF.